Listed below are T cell receptor beta chains from one sample, sequenced in a study of T cells in Graves' hyperthyroidism and ophthalmopathy. TCRdb redid the calling of the multiplex PCR reads with MiXCR, one entry per CDR3 protein. The sample yields 490,000 or so distinct CDR3 sequences, about 20% seen once. The material sequenced was blood. The receptors here all came from a woman in her sixties or seventies with Graves' ophthalmopathy. The CDR3 runs from the conserved cysteine through the conserved F or W. The D gene is left open where the match is weak. Rows may omit the clone size; those that give it use once, few, many or a size class.

clone size: few; V gene: TRBV19; J gene: TRBJ2-1; D gene: TRBD2; CDR3 DNA: TGTGCCAGTAGTATGCTAGCGGGAGGGTTCAATGAGCAGTTCTTC; CDR3 protein: CASSMLAGGFNEQFF
clone size: few; V gene: TRBV28; J gene: TRBJ2-1; D gene: TRBD2; CDR3 DNA: TGTGCCAGCATAAGCGGGAGTAGTTACAATGAGCAGTTCTTC; CDR3 protein: CASISGSSYNEQFF
clone size: many; V gene: TRBV7-2; J gene: TRBJ1-4; D gene: .; CDR3 DNA: TGTGCCAGCACAACCCCAGGGGCGGGCGAAAAACTGTTTTTT; CDR3 protein: CASTTPGAGEKLFF
clone size: .; V gene: TRBV7-9; J gene: TRBJ1-1; D gene: TRBD1; CDR3 DNA: TGTGCCAGCAGCTTAGGGACAGGGGGCTGGAACACTGAAGCTTTCTTT; CDR3 protein: CASSLGTGGWNTEAFF
clone size: few; V gene: TRBV20-1; J gene: TRBJ2-5; D gene: .; CDR3 DNA: TGCAGTGCTAGACACGGACTAATGGTGTCGGAGACCCAGTACTTC; CDR3 protein: CSARHGLMVSETQYF
clone size: few; V gene: TRBV12-3/TRBV12-4; J gene: TRBJ1-5; D gene: .; CDR3 DNA: TGTGCCAGCAGTTTAGCGGATTATCAGCCCCAGCATTTT; CDR3 protein: CASSLADYQPQHF
clone size: .; V gene: TRBV5-1; J gene: TRBJ2-1; D gene: .; CDR3 DNA: TGCGCCAGCAGCTCCGCTACGGTCGTCTACAATGAGCAGCTCTTC; CDR3 protein: CASSSATVVYNEQLF
clone size: .; V gene: TRBV27; J gene: TRBJ2-6; D gene: TRBD1; CDR3 DNA: TGTGCCAGCAGTCCTGGGACAGGTGGGGCCAACGTCCTGACTTTC; CDR3 protein: CASSPGTGGANVLTF
clone size: many; V gene: TRBV28; J gene: TRBJ2-3; D gene: TRBD2; CDR3 DNA: TGTGCCAGCAGTTCAAGCGGGAGAGATACGCAGTATTTT; CDR3 protein: CASSSSGRDTQYF
clone size: many; V gene: TRBV7-9; J gene: TRBJ2-1; D gene: TRBD2; CDR3 DNA: TGTGCCAGCGGAGGGACTAGCGGGAGGGATGAGCAGTTCTTC; CDR3 protein: CASGGTSGRDEQFF
clone size: few; V gene: TRBV3-1; J gene: TRBJ2-7; D gene: TRBD2; CDR3 DNA: TGTGCCAGCAGCCAGGCCGGGACTAGCGGGAGTGGAGAGCAGTACTTC; CDR3 protein: CASSQAGTSGSGEQYF
clone size: .; V gene: TRBV6-4; J gene: TRBJ2-2; D gene: .; CDR3 DNA: TGTGCCAGCTCGTCTAGGAGTACCGGGGAGCTGTTTTTT; CDR3 protein: CASSSRSTGELFF
clone size: many; V gene: TRBV29-1; J gene: TRBJ1-1; D gene: .; CDR3 DNA: TGCAGCGTTGAAGACGGAGGGGGCACTGAAGCTTTCTTT; CDR3 protein: CSVEDGGGTEAFF
clone size: many; V gene: TRBV4-1; J gene: TRBJ2-5; D gene: TRBD1; CDR3 DNA: TGTGCCAGCTCCCGGGACAGAGTACAAGAGACCCAGTACTTC; CDR3 protein: CASSRDRVQETQYF
clone size: many; V gene: TRBV20-1; J gene: TRBJ2-1; D gene: .; CDR3 DNA: TGCAGTGCTAGCGATCTCCACGGGGACGGGCAGTTCTTC; CDR3 protein: CSASDLHGDGQFF
clone size: many; V gene: TRBV7-3; J gene: TRBJ2-2; D gene: .; CDR3 DNA: TGTGCCAGCAGCTTAATGGCGGCAGGGGTAACCGGGGAGCTGTTTTTT; CDR3 protein: CASSLMAAGVTGELFF
clone size: many; V gene: TRBV6-1; J gene: TRBJ1-1; D gene: .; CDR3 DNA: TGTGCCAGCAGTCGGACATTCGGGGACACTGAAGCTTTCTTT; CDR3 protein: CASSRTFGDTEAFF
clone size: few; V gene: TRBV20-1; J gene: TRBJ1-1; D gene: .; CDR3 DNA: TGCAGTGCTAGAGAGGAATACAAAAATCGGGGTGAAGCTTTCTTT; CDR3 protein: CSAREEYKNRGEAFF
clone size: few; V gene: TRBV30; J gene: TRBJ1-3; D gene: .; CDR3 DNA: TGTGCCTGGACAGGGGCTGGAAACACCATATATTTT; CDR3 protein: CAWTGAGNTIYF
clone size: .; V gene: TRBV7-2; J gene: TRBJ2-3; D gene: .; CDR3 DNA: TGTGCCAGCGCCCGGTGGGACAGCACAGATACGCAGTATTTT; CDR3 protein: CASARWDSTDTQYF
clone size: .; V gene: TRBV6-9; J gene: TRBJ1-4; D gene: TRBD1; CDR3 DNA: TGTGCCAGCAGTTACCGGATGGGACAGTTTAATGAAAAACTGTTTTTT; CDR3 protein: CASSYRMGQFNEKLFF
clone size: .; V gene: TRBV3-1; J gene: TRBJ2-7; D gene: TRBD1; CDR3 DNA: TGTGCCAGCAGTTCAGGGGGCCGACACGAGCAGTACTTC; CDR3 protein: CASSSGGRHEQYF
clone size: few; V gene: TRBV6-1; J gene: TRBJ1-6; D gene: TRBD1; CDR3 DNA: TGTGCCAGCAGAACGGGACAGGGGTATTCACCCCTCCACTTT; CDR3 protein: CASRTGQGYSPLHF
clone size: few; V gene: TRBV29-1; J gene: TRBJ2-7; D gene: TRBD1; CDR3 DNA: TGCAGCGTTGAGGGCAGGGGGCTGAGGGAGCAGTACTTC; CDR3 protein: CSVEGRGLREQYF
clone size: few; V gene: TRBV9; J gene: TRBJ2-7; D gene: TRBD2; CDR3 DNA: TGTGCCAGCAGCGGCGGGGGCGAGCAGTACTTC; CDR3 protein: CASSGGGEQYF
clone size: .; V gene: TRBV5-1; J gene: TRBJ2-7; D gene: .; CDR3 DNA: TGCGCCAGCAGCTTGACAGGGAGTGACGAGCAGTACTTC; CDR3 protein: CASSLTGSDEQYF
clone size: few; V gene: TRBV5-6; J gene: TRBJ1-1; D gene: .; CDR3 DNA: TGTGCCAGCAGCTGGTTGGCGGGGAGCACTGAAGCTTTCTTT; CDR3 protein: CASSWLAGSTEAFF
clone size: many; V gene: TRBV12-3/TRBV12-4; J gene: TRBJ2-2; D gene: .; CDR3 DNA: TGTGCCAGCAGTTTCATTTATGCCGGGGAGCTGTTTTTT; CDR3 protein: CASSFIYAGELFF
clone size: many; V gene: TRBV2; J gene: TRBJ2-2; D gene: .; CDR3 DNA: TGTGCCAGCAGATCCGGGACGGCCACCGGGGAGCTGTTTTTT; CDR3 protein: CASRSGTATGELFF
clone size: few; V gene: TRBV5-1; J gene: TRBJ2-2; D gene: .; CDR3 DNA: TGCGCCAGCAGCTTGGAGACGGGAGCGACCACCGGGGAGCTGTTTTTT; CDR3 protein: CASSLETGATTGELFF
clone size: .; V gene: TRBV20-1; J gene: TRBJ2-5; D gene: TRBD2; CDR3 DNA: TGCAGTGCTTCCATACTAGCGGGAGGGCCATTCGGAGAGACCCAGTACTTC; CDR3 protein: CSASILAGGPFGETQYF
clone size: few; V gene: TRBV12-3/TRBV12-4; J gene: TRBJ2-2; D gene: .; CDR3 DNA: TGTGCCAGCAAGAGGGTAGGCGGGGAGCTGTTTTTT; CDR3 protein: CASKRVGGELFF
clone size: .; V gene: TRBV6-5; J gene: TRBJ2-5; D gene: .; CDR3 DNA: TGTGCCAGCAGTTACTCGACAGAGGGCCAAGAGACCCAGTACTTC; CDR3 protein: CASSYSTEGQETQYF
clone size: few; V gene: TRBV12-3/TRBV12-4; J gene: TRBJ1-2; D gene: TRBD1; CDR3 DNA: TGTGCCAGCAGTTTAGGGACAGGGGGCGCTGGCTACACCTTC; CDR3 protein: CASSLGTGGAGYTF
clone size: many; V gene: TRBV28; J gene: TRBJ1-1; D gene: .; CDR3 DNA: TGTGCCAGCAGCGGGGACACGAACACTGAAGCTTTCTTT; CDR3 protein: CASSGDTNTEAFF
clone size: many; V gene: TRBV11-2; J gene: TRBJ2-6; D gene: .; CDR3 DNA: TGTGCCAGCACCGTTGCGGGAGGGGCCAACGTCCTGACTTTC; CDR3 protein: CASTVAGGANVLTF
clone size: many; V gene: TRBV28; J gene: TRBJ2-7; D gene: TRBD2; CDR3 DNA: TGTGCCAGCAGTTTAGCTAGCGGGGCCTACGAGCAGTACTTC; CDR3 protein: CASSLASGAYEQYF
clone size: .; V gene: TRBV28; J gene: TRBJ2-7; D gene: .; CDR3 DNA: TGTGCCAGCGGGACTCACTACGAGCAGTACTTC; CDR3 protein: CASGTHYEQYF
clone size: .; V gene: TRBV4-1; J gene: TRBJ1-5; D gene: .; CDR3 DNA: TGCGCCAGCAGCCAAGAACCAGGGATCAATCAGCCCCAGCATTTT; CDR3 protein: CASSQEPGINQPQHF
clone size: many; V gene: TRBV12-3/TRBV12-4; J gene: TRBJ1-6; D gene: .; CDR3 DNA: TGTGCCAGCAGCTCGGACTCTGCCCTCCACTTT; CDR3 protein: CASSSDSALHF
clone size: many; V gene: TRBV2; J gene: TRBJ1-1; D gene: TRBD1; CDR3 DNA: TGTGCCAGCAGTGCAGGGGGCTCGGGTGAAGCTTTCTTT; CDR3 protein: CASSAGGSGEAFF
clone size: .; V gene: TRBV5-1; J gene: TRBJ2-7; D gene: TRBD2; CDR3 DNA: TGCGCCAGCAGCCCTGGTGCTAGCGGAGCCTACGAGCAGTACTTC; CDR3 protein: CASSPGASGAYEQYF
clone size: .; V gene: TRBV11-2; J gene: TRBJ2-3; D gene: TRBD2; CDR3 DNA: TGTGCCAGCAGCCGGGACTACCGCACAGATACGCAGTATTTT; CDR3 protein: CASSRDYRTDTQYF
clone size: many; V gene: TRBV10-3; J gene: TRBJ2-1; D gene: TRBD2; CDR3 DNA: TGTGCCATCAGTAAGCCGGGACTAGGATCCAATGAGCAGTTCTTC; CDR3 protein: CAISKPGLGSNEQFF
clone size: many; V gene: TRBV12-3/TRBV12-4; J gene: TRBJ1-5; D gene: .; CDR3 DNA: TGTGCCAGCAGTTTAGCGCACGGTCAGCCCCAGCATTTT; CDR3 protein: CASSLAHGQPQHF
clone size: once; V gene: TRBV6-4; J gene: TRBJ2-6; D gene: .; CDR3 DNA: TGTGCCAGCAGCAACACACGGGGTAGGGCCGGGGCCAACGTCCTGACTTTC; CDR3 protein: CASSNTRGRAGANVLTF
clone size: .; V gene: TRBV12-3/TRBV12-4; J gene: TRBJ1-1; D gene: .; CDR3 DNA: TGTGCCAGCAGTTGGAGGGGAAGAGATGAAGCTTTCTTT; CDR3 protein: CASSWRGRDEAFF
clone size: .; V gene: TRBV10-3; J gene: TRBJ2-2; D gene: TRBD1; CDR3 DNA: TGTGCCATCAGAGGGACAGGGTTGGGCACCGGGGAGCTGTTTTTT; CDR3 protein: CAIRGTGLGTGELFF
clone size: .; V gene: TRBV7-6; J gene: TRBJ2-5; D gene: .; CDR3 DNA: TGTGCCAGCACCCGGGACTTCGGAGAGACCCAGTACTTC; CDR3 protein: CASTRDFGETQYF
clone size: .; V gene: TRBV13; J gene: TRBJ2-1; D gene: .; CDR3 DNA: TGTGCCAGTCAAACGAGGGGTGGCTCCTACAATGAGCAGTTCTTC; CDR3 protein: CASQTRGGSYNEQFF
clone size: many; V gene: TRBV7-2; J gene: TRBJ2-3; D gene: .; CDR3 DNA: TGTGCCAGCAGCTTTATTACAGATACGCAGTATTTT; CDR3 protein: CASSFITDTQYF
clone size: many; V gene: TRBV6-2/TRBV6-3; J gene: TRBJ2-7; D gene: TRBD2; CDR3 DNA: TGTGCCAGCAGTTACACCGGGACTAGCAGTCACGAGCAGTACTTC; CDR3 protein: CASSYTGTSSHEQYF
clone size: .; V gene: TRBV6-2/TRBV6-3; J gene: TRBJ2-2; D gene: .; CDR3 DNA: TGTGCCAGCAGTCCCAGCAGGGGGGCCGGGGAGCTGTTTTTT; CDR3 protein: CASSPSRGAGELFF
clone size: few; V gene: TRBV27; J gene: TRBJ2-3; D gene: TRBD2; CDR3 DNA: TGTGCCAGCAGTTTAATGACTAGCGGGAGTTTCTCAGATACGCAGTATTTT; CDR3 protein: CASSLMTSGSFSDTQYF
clone size: many; V gene: TRBV10-3; J gene: TRBJ1-2; D gene: TRBD1; CDR3 DNA: TGTGCCATCAGTGAGTCGGACAGGGGGTACTATGGCTACACCTTC; CDR3 protein: CAISESDRGYYGYTF
clone size: .; V gene: TRBV3-1; J gene: TRBJ2-2; D gene: .; CDR3 DNA: TGTGCCAGCAGCCACCGGGACAAGAGTCTCGGGGAGCTGTTTTTT; CDR3 protein: CASSHRDKSLGELFF
clone size: few; V gene: TRBV4-2; J gene: TRBJ2-7; D gene: TRBD2; CDR3 DNA: TGTGCCAGCAGCCAAGATCCCAGCGGGACGACTAACGAGCAGTACTTC; CDR3 protein: CASSQDPSGTTNEQYF
clone size: many; V gene: TRBV7-8; J gene: TRBJ1-2; D gene: .; CDR3 DNA: TGTGCCAGCAGCTTAACAGGGTTGGAGGAGGGCTACACCTTC; CDR3 protein: CASSLTGLEEGYTF
clone size: .; V gene: TRBV12-5; J gene: TRBJ1-1; D gene: .; CDR3 DNA: TGTGCTAGTGGTTTGAGGGCGAACACTGAAGCTTTCTTT; CDR3 protein: CASGLRANTEAFF